The source of this T cell receptor beta chain is a study of blood T cell repertoires in COVID-19. For the study at large: From the United States, Italy and Spain came samples of acute and convalescent COVID-19. The analysed material was cDNA or gDNA that came from T cells, B-cell-depleted T cells, or PBMCs.

Seattle's enrolled individuals joined amid active infection and were then monitored longitudinally. Original methodology: From reference gene primer amplification, estimates of nucleated cell counts were derived. Assay: immunoSEQ multiplex PCR; the TCRdb copy retains only in-frame clones and omits some. The V and J calls and the clone size are those of that table, but D and trimming were determined from the DNA. The sample has about 360,000 clones, 70% to 90% seen once. Germline CDR1 MNHEY, CDR2 SVGAGI. The CDR3 length is 15 residues. The V gene end was trimmed by 6 bases and the J gene end by 0 bases; junction bases not matched to a gene: 5.

Specimen: peripheral blood. This sequence originates from a woman in her sixties with COVID-19, enrolled during active disease. This chain joins TRBV6-5 and TRBJ1-1, with TRBD1 matching 9 bases. The CDR3 DNA is TGTGCCAGCAGATCACAGGGGGCTATGAACACTGAAGCTTTCTTT. The encoded protein is CASRSQGAMNTEAFF.